Following are 29 T cell receptor beta chains from one sample sequenced in a study of blood T cell repertoires in COVID-19. Generated by immunoSEQ multiplex PCR, the TCRdb table keeps only in-frame clones and is missing some. The data hold about 100,000 clones, with about 77% observed a single time. The sequenced sample was peripheral blood. The receptors stem from a human donor in a cohort sampled during active COVID-19.

This chain links TRBV7-3 with TRBJ2-3; 9 positions agree with TRBD1. V was pared by 5 bases and J by 4 bases, with 1 base of the junction left unmatched. This CDR3 has 13 residues. Germline CDR1 reads SGHTA; CDR2 reads FQGTGA. The CDR3 nucleotides read TGTGCCAGCAGCCGGACAGGGGCAGATACGCAGTATTTT. It is translated as CASSRTGADTQYF.

This clone is a singleton in its sample. This chain connects TRBV19 to TRBJ2-7; 10 bases are a match to TRBD2. The germline V gene has CDR1 LNHDA and CDR2 SQIVND (reference sequence). With 5 bases clipped from V and 3 bases from J, the junction kept 7 bases outside the gene matches. The CDR3 is made up of 15 amino acids. The CDR3 coding sequence is TGTGCCAGTAGTTTCTCTAGCGGGGGTTACTACGAGCAGTACTTC. Its translation is CASSFSSGGYYEQYF. The variable domain in full, completed from reference TRBV19 and TRBJ2-7, reads DGGITQSPKYLFRKEGQNVTLSCEQNLNHDAMYWYRQDPGQGLRLIYYSQIVNDFQKGDIAEGYSVSREKKESFPLTVTSAQKNPTAFYLCASSFSSGGYYEQYFGPGTRLTVT.

This clone was seen just once. The V call is TRBV29-1, the J call TRBJ1-1, with 9 bases that match TRBD1. Losses at the gene ends were 6 bases for V and 4 bases for J; bases not matched to a gene: 3. This CDR3 has 12 residues. Germline V gives CDR1 SQVTM, CDR2 ANQGSEA. The CDR3 coding sequence is TGCAGCGTGGACAGGGGCGGCACTGAAGCTTTCTTT. The encoded protein is CSVDRGGTEAFF.

The gene calls are TRBV11-2 and TRBJ1-4; D gene uncertain. Trimming pared 3 bases from V and 7 bases from J, leaving 12 bases between. The CDR3 spans 14 residues. Looked up from germline, CDR1 is SGHAT and CDR2 is FQNNGV. The CDR3 sequence: CASSFGSRGEKLFF. In DNA form, the CDR3 reads TGTGCCAGCAGCTTCGGAAGCCGGGGTGAAAAACTGTTTTTT. The variable domain in full, completed from reference TRBV11-2 and TRBJ1-4, reads EAGVAQSPRYKIIEKRQSVAFWCNPISGHATLYWYQQILGQGPKLLIQFQNNGVVDDSQLPKDRFSAERLKGVDSTLKIQPAKLEDSAVYLCASSFGSRGEKLFFGSGTQLSVL.

The rearrangement links TRBV24-1 to TRBJ2-1; TRBD1 matches 12 bases. V lost 2 bases, J lost 5 bases, and 6 bases stayed unmatched. Germline V gene lookup returns CDR1 KGHDR and CDR2 SFDVKD. The CDR3 length is 17 residues. This CDR3 reads CATSDSGQGAIDNEQFF. CDR3 nucleotides: TGTGCCACCAGTGATTCGGGACAGGGGGCGATCGACAATGAGCAGTTCTTC.

The rearrangement links TRBV2 to TRBJ1-6, with D possibly matching TRBD1 (5 bases). V was cut by 6 bases and J by 0 bases, with 27 bases left in between. In germline, CDR1 is SNHLY, CDR2 FYNNEI. The length of the CDR3 is 21 residues. In DNA form, the CDR3 reads TGTGCCAGCAGACCTCCCGGACGGACTAAGGGGTCAAGCTCCTATAATTCACCCCTCCACTTT. It specifies CASRPPGRTKGSSSYNSPLHF. The full variable domain, completed using reference TRBV2 and TRBJ1-6, is EPEVTQTPSHQVTQMGQEVILRCVPISNHLYFYWYRQILGQKVEFLVSFYNNEISEKSEIFDDQFSVERPDGSNFTLKIRSTKLEDSAMYFCASRPPGRTKGSSSYNSPLHFGNGTRLTVT.

This clone showed up just once. V is TRBV5-1 and J is TRBJ2-3; 8 bases align to TRBD1. This CDR3 is built from 16 residues. Germline CDR1 SGHRS, CDR2 YFSETQ. V trimming: 2 bases; J trimming: 4 bases; junction bases outside the gene matches: 9. DNA of the CDR3: TGCGCCAGCAGCTTATTGCAGGGGGCTGTCCCAGATACGCAGTATTTT. It translates to CASSLLQGAVPDTQYF.

This clone was counted only a few times. The CDR3 spells CASSGQGIEDTEAFF. The CDR3 DNA sequence: TGTGCCAGCAGTGGTCAGGGGATCGAGGACACTGAAGCTTTCTTT. The genes are TRBV2 and TRBJ1-1, with D possibly being TRBD1 (6 bases). CDR1 and CDR2 (germline): SNHLY, FYNNEI. The CDR3 has 15 amino acids. V gave up 4 bases and J gave up 3 bases, with 15 bases separating them.

This clone has more than one count but fewer than ten. J is TRBJ1-5 and V is TRBV2, with 7 bases identical to TRBD1. The V gene's germline CDR1 is SNHLY and CDR2 FYNNEI. V gave up 8 bases and J gave up 5 bases; unmatched junction bases: 15. The CDR3 consists of 16 residues. CDR3 residues: CASSDGVRGQYQPQHF. CDR3 nucleotide sequence: TGTGCCAGCTCTGACGGCGTAAGGGGGCAATATCAGCCCCAGCATTTT.

A few counts support this clone. V gene TRBV5-8 combines with J gene TRBJ2-5; D possibly corresponds to TRBD2 (5 bases). Trimming shortened V by 5 bases and J by 0 bases, and 14 bases separated the two germline ends. Germline CDR1 is SGHTS and CDR2 is YDEGEE. The length of the CDR3 is 15 residues. CDR3 protein: CASRHVRRYQETQYF. In DNA form, the CDR3 reads TGTGCCAGCAGGCATGTCCGGAGGTACCAAGAGACCCAGTACTTC.

V and J are TRBV5-1 and TRBJ1-6; D is unclear. CDR1 and CDR2 (germline): SGHRS, YFSETQ. Trimming pared 2 bases from V and 8 bases from J, leaving 8 bases between. The CDR3 is 13 residues long. CDR3 protein: CASSLETYSPLHF. The CDR3 coding sequence is TGCGCCAGCAGCTTAGAGACATATTCACCCCTCCACTTT.

The chain combines TRBV29-1 with TRBJ2-3; D perhaps matches TRBD2 (6 bases). The V and J ends lost 2 bases and 6 bases respectively, with 12 bases between them. CDR1 and CDR2 (germline): SQVTM, ANQGSEA. This CDR3 has 13 residues. The chain's CDR3 is CSVETSWADTQYF. The CDR3 DNA follows: TGCAGCGTTGAAACTAGCTGGGCCGATACGCAGTATTTT.

The V and J genes are TRBV10-1 and TRBJ1-1; D possibly corresponds to TRBD1 (6 bases). V lost 6 bases and J lost 6, with 14 bases in between. CDR1 and CDR2 from the germline V gene are WNHNN and SYGVQD (reference sequence). The CDR3 covers 13 residues. CDR3 sequence reads: CASREGEKAEAFF. The CDR3 bases are TGCGCCAGCAGGGAGGGGGAGAAGGCTGAAGCTTTCTTT.

The chain combines TRBV19 with TRBJ1-1, with a tentative D call TRBD1 (6 bases). V dropped 2 bases and J dropped 0 bases, with 10 bases sitting between them. Looked up from germline, CDR1 is LNHDA and CDR2 is SQIVND (reference sequence). This CDR3 has 15 amino acids. The CDR3 is CASSIQGQVNTEAFF. The CDR3 DNA is TGTGCCAGTAGTATACAGGGGCAGGTGAACACTGAAGCTTTCTTT.

The V gene is TRBV19, the J gene TRBJ1-1; D is unclear. The germline gives CDR1 LNHDA, CDR2 SQIVND (reference sequence). The CDR3 sequence is 14 residues long. V shed 2 bases and J shed 3 bases, with 10 bases lying between them. The CDR3 nucleotides are TGTGCCAGTAGTATAACAATGGGCGACACTGAAGCTTTCTTT. Amino acids: CASSITMGDTEAFF. The whole variable domain, filled in from reference TRBV19 and TRBJ1-1, reads DGGITQSPKYLFRKEGQNVTLSCEQNLNHDAMYWYRQDPGQGLRLIYYSQIVNDFQKGDIAEGYSVSREKKESFPLTVTSAQKNPTAFYLCASSITMGDTEAFFGQGTRLTVV.

V usage is TRBV5-3 and J usage is TRBJ1-5, with D perhaps TRBD1 (6 bases). TRBV5-3 is placed among ORFs of uncertain function. Trimming left V 3 bases short and J 6 bases short, with 16 bases between. This CDR3 region has 15 residues. The CDR3 sequence: CARSSTGFRGQPQHF. For the CDR3, the DNA is TGTGCCAGAAGCTCAACAGGGTTCAGGGGTCAGCCCCAGCATTTT.

The chain combines TRBV28 with TRBJ2-3, with 7 bases fitting TRBD1. Trimming took 7 bases from V and 5 from J; bases not matched to a gene: 9. There are 14 residues in the CDR3. Germline V CDR1 and CDR2: MDHEN, SYDVKM. This CDR3 is CASKTDRAQDTQYF. The CDR3 DNA reads as TGTGCCAGCAAGACCGACAGGGCCCAAGATACGCAGTATTTT.

V and J are TRBV6-1 and TRBJ2-5, with TRBD1 as a possible D gene (5 bases). V was pared by 1 base and J by 14 bases, with 11 bases between. This CDR3 has 11 amino acids. Germline-derived CDR1 and CDR2 are MNHNS and SASEGT. DNA of the CDR3: TGTGCCAGCAGTGAAGTGCAGGGCCCATACTTC. It specifies CASSEVQGPYF.

This clone was recorded at least ten times. This sequence joins TRBV20-1 and TRBJ2-2; 8 bases are a match to TRBD2. Germline values: CDR1 DFQATT, CDR2 SNEGSKA (reference sequence). The CDR3 runs to 14 residues. V lost 5 bases, J lost 2 bases, and 4 bases stayed unmatched. The CDR3 spells CSARAGGNTGELFF. The CDR3 DNA follows: TGCAGTGCTCGTGCGGGGGGAAACACCGGGGAGCTGTTTTTT.

This clone was seen just once. This chain links TRBV6-5 with TRBJ2-3; D not resolved. V was cut by 8 bases and J by 2 bases, with 8 bases left in between. There are 12 residues in the CDR3. CDR1 MNHEY and CDR2 SVGAGI come from the germline V gene. The CDR3 is CASRDTTDTQYF. The CDR3 DNA sequence: TGTGCCAGCCGAGATACCACAGATACGCAGTATTTT.

The chain joins TRBV5-6 to TRBJ1-2; a weak D match, TRBD1 (6 bases). Looked up from germline, CDR1 is SGHDT and CDR2 is YYEEEE. The CDR3 covers 15 residues. The V and J ends lost 7 bases and 8 bases respectively, with 24 bases between them. The DNA of the CDR3 is TGTGCCAGCGGACTAGGGGGTGCACCTATGGACGGCTACACCTTC. Protein product: CASGLGGAPMDGYTF.

This chain links TRBV2 with TRBJ1-6; TRBD1 matches at 9 bases. The CDR3 has 15 residues. J lost 10 bases, V lost 6 bases, and 10 bases had no gene match. Per the germline V gene, CDR1 is SNHLY and CDR2 is FYNNEI. CDR3 DNA: TGTGCCAGCAGCCGAGGGACAGGGAATTACTCACCCCTCCACTTT. It translates to CASSRGTGNYSPLHF.

The chain couples TRBV7-3 to TRBJ2-5; TRBD2 aligns across 12 bases. Germline V gene data show CDR1 as SGHTA and CDR2 as FQGTGA. V gave up 5 bases and J gave up 5 bases; unmatched junction bases: 9. The length of the CDR3 is 16 residues. CDR3 coding DNA: TGTGCCAGCAGCCCGACGGGACTAGCGGGTCCGGAGACCCAGTACTTC. As protein: CASSPTGLAGPETQYF. Complete variable domain (other parts from reference TRBV7-3 and TRBJ2-5): GAGVSQTPSNKVTEKGKYVELRCDPISGHTALYWYRQSLGQGPEFLIYFQGTGAADDSGLPNDRFFAVRPEGSVSTLKIQRTERGDSAVYLCASSPTGLAGPETQYFGPGTRLLVL.

This clone was seen a handful of times. The chain links TRBV4-1 to TRBJ2-7, with 10 positions matching TRBD1. This CDR3 contains 16 residues. Trimming took 3 bases from V and 3 from J; bases not matched to a gene: 8. CDR1 is MGHRA and CDR2 is YSYEKL in the germline V gene. CDR3 DNA: TGCGCCAGCAGCCAGACCGGGACAGGGGCCGTCTACGAGCAGTACTTC. This translates into CASSQTGTGAVYEQYF.

This rearrangement joins TRBV14 to TRBJ1-3; 8 nucleotides match TRBD1. The CDR3 length is 15 residues. CDR1 is SGHDN, CDR2 FVKESK, per germline. Trimming removed 4 bases from V and 4 bases from J; junction bases left unmatched: 6. The CDR3 sequence: CASSPRTGSGNTIYF. The CDR3 DNA reads as TGTGCCAGCAGCCCCAGGACAGGGTCAGGAAACACCATATATTTT. Filled out from reference TRBV14 and TRBJ1-3, the complete variable domain reads EAGVTQFPSHSVIEKGQTVTLRCDPISGHDNLYWYRRVMGKEIKFLLHFVKESKQDESGMPNNRFLAERTGGTYSTLKVQPAELEDSGVYFCASSPRTGSGNTIYFGEGSWLTVV.

V and J are TRBV5-6 and TRBJ1-5, with 10 bases matching TRBD1. CDR1 is SGHDT and CDR2 is YYEEEE in the germline V gene. Unmatched junction bases numbered 7, after V lost 5 bases and J lost 2 bases. This CDR3 has 16 amino acids. CDR3 DNA: TGTGCCAGCAGTTCGGGTGGACAGGGGGGCAATCAGCCCCAGCATTTT. Encoded protein: CASSSGGQGGNQPQHF. The full variable domain, in which reference TRBV5-6 and TRBJ1-5 provide the parts outside the CDR3, is DAGVTQSPTHLIKTRGQQVTLRCSPKSGHDTVSWYQQALGQGPQFIFQYYEEEERQRGNFPDRFSGHQFPNYSSELNVNALLLGDSALYLCASSSGGQGGNQPQHFGDGTRLSIL.

This clone has more than one count but fewer than ten. The chain carries TRBV7-8 and TRBJ1-5; D not certain. This CDR3 is built from 14 residues. The V and J ends lost 10 bases and 3 bases respectively, with 16 bases between them. Looked up from germline, CDR1 is SGHVS and CDR2 is FQNEAQ. CDR3 protein: CATAPRESNQPQHF. The CDR3 DNA sequence: TGTGCCACTGCCCCTCGGGAATCCAATCAGCCCCAGCATTTT.

The chain employs TRBV6-5 and TRBJ2-3, with TRBD2 as a possible D gene (7 bases). The germline V gene has CDR1 MNHEY and CDR2 SVGAGI. This CDR3 comprises 15 residues. Trimming removed 7 bases at V and 4 bases at J, with 18 bases between. CDR3: CASTLGGAGADTQYF. The CDR3 coding sequence is TGTGCCAGCACCCTAGGGGGGGCAGGAGCAGATACGCAGTATTTT.

The chain combines TRBV28 with TRBJ1-5; D not certain. The V end was cut by 7 bases, the J end by 1 base, with 8 bases between. Germline V gives CDR1 MDHEN, CDR2 SYDVKM. This CDR3 is 13 amino acids long. The DNA of the CDR3 is TGTGCCAGCACCCCTTCGAGCAATCAGCCCCAGCATTTT. It yields the protein CASTPSSNQPQHF.